These 17 T cell receptor beta chains originate from one sample sequenced in a study of identical twins. One entry per CDR3 protein results from TCRdb running MiXCR on the 5' RACE reads. The sample contains some 560,000 distinct CDR3 sequences, approximately 10% of which appear only once. These data were likewise used in another study, on yellow fever vaccine responses in identical twins.

Sequencing was performed on PBMCs. The receptors derive from a woman between 18 and 29 years old in good health.

V gene TRBV20-1 combines with J gene TRBJ2-5, with TRBD2 identical over 11 bases. Germline CDR1 is DFQATT and CDR2 is SNEGSKA (reference sequence). This CDR3 has 14 amino acids. With 1 base clipped from V and 4 bases from J, the junction kept 2 bases outside the gene matches. CDR3 coding DNA: TGCAGTGCTAGAGGTGGACTAGCGGGAGAGACCCAGTACTTC. Translating it yields CSARGGLAGETQYF.

The table lists this clonotype with a few counts. This chain uses TRBV24-1 with TRBJ2-1; D is uncertain. Germline CDR1 and CDR2: KGHDR and SFDVKD. V was cut by 1 base and J by 3 bases, with 12 bases left in between. The CDR3 has 16 residues. DNA of the CDR3: TGTGCCACCAGTGATTTAAAGGCGCGAGACTACAATGAGCAGTTCTTC. Translated: CATSDLKARDYNEQFF.

Ten or more counts support this clonotype. The V call is TRBV6-2 or TRBV6-3, the J call TRBJ2-7; no clear D gene. The CDR3 length is 13 residues. Per germline, CDR1 MNHEY and CDR2 SVGEGT. The V end lost 0 bases, the J end lost 0 bases, and 3 bases lay between the germline ends. Here the CDR3 DNA reads TGTGCCAGCAGTTACTCTGCCTCCTACGAGCAGTACTTC. Protein: CASSYSASYEQYF.

This clonotype was seen repeatedly, ten times or more. V and J are TRBV20-1 and TRBJ2-7; maybe TRBD2 (5 bases). The CDR3 sequence is 12 residues long. Germline CDR1 reads DFQATT; CDR2 reads SNEGSKA (reference sequence). The ends were cut back, 3 bases at V and 2 bases at J, with 8 bases in the middle. The CDR3 is CSARSGTYEQYF. In nucleotides, the CDR3 is TGCAGTGCTAGGTCGGGGACCTACGAGCAGTACTTC.

In its sample, this clonotype was seen many times. The chain joins TRBV5-1 to TRBJ2-7, with 8 bases identical to TRBD1. J gave up 3 bases and V 0 bases, and 5 bases lay outside the gene matches. From germline, CDR1 is SGHRS and CDR2 YFSETQ. The CDR3 is made up of 15 amino acids. CDR3 sequence: CASSLALQGDYEQYF. The CDR3 region has the DNA TGCGCCAGCAGCTTGGCGCTACAGGGGGACTACGAGCAGTACTTC.

This clonotype was seen a few times. The V call is TRBV18, the J call TRBJ1-6; D gene ambiguous. The CDR3 runs to 12 residues. V gave up 5 bases and J gave up 7 bases, with 6 bases separating them. Germline V gene lookup returns CDR1 KGHSH and CDR2 LQKENI. CDR3 sequence: CASSSLNSPLHF. In DNA form, the CDR3 reads TGTGCCAGCTCATCGTTAAATTCACCCCTCCACTTT.

This clonotype was observed a handful of times. The genes are TRBV28 and TRBJ2-7; possible D gene TRBD1, 5 bases. The germline V and J ends were trimmed by 7 bases and 7 bases, with 20 bases remaining between them. Germline V CDR1 and CDR2: MDHEN, SYDVKM. The CDR3 consists of 14 residues. The chain's CDR3 is CASKWTLGPGEQYF. In DNA form, the CDR3 reads TGTGCCAGCAAGTGGACGCTGGGTCCAGGGGAGCAGTACTTC.

This clonotype was counted many times. The chain couples TRBV29-1 to TRBJ1-5, with D tentatively TRBD1 (6 bases). V was shortened by 0 bases and J by 6 bases, with 9 bases between the two germline ends. Germline CDR1 reads SQVTM; CDR2 reads ANQGSEA. This CDR3 comprises 13 residues. The CDR3 is CSVEEGGGQPQHF. The CDR3 DNA follows: TGCAGCGTTGAAGAGGGGGGCGGTCAGCCCCAGCATTTT.

This clonotype was observed a few times. This chain links TRBV19 with TRBJ2-1, with D maybe TRBD2 (6 bases). Germline loops: CDR1 LNHDA, CDR2 SQIVND (reference sequence). Trimming pared 3 bases from V and 10 bases from J, leaving 22 bases between. The CDR3 has 16 residues. As DNA, the CDR3 is TGTGCCAGTAGTATGTCCCGCGGGGCCATACGGACCGAGCAGTTCTTC. It specifies CASSMSRGAIRTEQFF.

The chain joins TRBV25-1 to TRBJ2-2; unclear D gene. The CDR3 has 12 amino acids. V was shortened by 7 bases and J by 7 bases, with 10 bases between the two germline ends. CDR1 is MGHDK, CDR2 SYGVNS, per germline. The CDR3 region is CASTREVGELFF. CDR3 coding DNA: TGTGCCAGCACCCGAGAAGTCGGGGAGCTGTTTTTT.

The chain has TRBV4-3 and TRBJ2-1, with D possibly TRBD2 on 5 matching bases. V lost 2 bases to trimming and J lost 8 bases, with 10 bases between them. CDR1 and CDR2 from the germline V gene are LGHNA and YSLEER. The CDR3 runs to 13 residues. The CDR3 DNA is TGCGCCAGCAGCCAACTCGGGATCTATGAGCAGTTCTTC. Amino acids: CASSQLGIYEQFF.

This clonotype was seen only a few times. This chain connects TRBV12-3 or TRBV12-4 to TRBJ2-2; D is unresolved. The CDR3 has 14 amino acids. V was trimmed by 2 bases and J by 6 bases, leaving 10 bases between them. CDR3 sequence: CASSLRLHPGELFF. CDR3 nucleotide sequence: TGTGCCAGCAGTTTAAGACTCCACCCCGGGGAGCTGTTTTTT.

This clonotype was counted many times. The V gene is TRBV2, the J gene TRBJ2-4, with a tentative D call TRBD1 (6 bases). The ends were cut back, 7 bases at V and 3 bases at J, with 19 bases in the middle. The CDR3 totals 16 residues. Looked up from germline, CDR1 is SNHLY and CDR2 is FYNNEI. This CDR3 is CASNLPVEGGKNIQYF. As DNA, the CDR3 is TGTGCCAGCAATCTCCCGGTGGAAGGGGGCAAAAACATTCAGTACTTC.

This clonotype was observed a handful of times. The rearrangement joins TRBV20-1 to TRBJ2-1; perhaps D is TRBD1 or TRBD2 (5 bases each). Germline V gene sequence: CDR1 DFQATT, CDR2 SNEGSKA (reference sequence). The germline V and J ends were trimmed by 6 bases and 0 bases, with 27 bases remaining between them. The CDR3 sequence is 19 residues long. DNA of the CDR3: TGCAGTGCCACCCGTAAGGACTTACACGGGACGGTCTCCTACAATGAGCAGTTCTTC. Translated: CSATRKDLHGTVSYNEQFF.

This clonotype has ten or more counts. The rearrangement joins TRBV5-1 to TRBJ1-1, with D possibly matching TRBD1 (5 bases). Trimming pared 4 bases from V and 4 bases from J, leaving 14 bases between. The CDR3 has 14 residues. Germline V CDR1 and CDR2: SGHRS, YFSETQ. The chain's CDR3 is CASSVDTAGTEAFF. In nucleotides, the CDR3 is TGCGCCAGCAGCGTGGACACGGCGGGCACTGAAGCTTTCTTT.

This clonotype was found a few times. This chain joins TRBV5-1 and TRBJ2-1; D perhaps matches TRBD2 (5 bases). This CDR3 is built from 13 residues. Germline-derived CDR1 and CDR2 are SGHRS and YFSETQ. The germline V and J ends were trimmed by 9 bases and 9 bases, with 19 bases remaining between them. The CDR3 protein is CATTYRKGGEQFF. DNA of the CDR3: TGCGCCACCACCTACCGCAAAGGAGGTGAGCAGTTCTTC. The complete variable domain, with remaining parts taken from reference TRBV5-1 and TRBJ2-1, reads KAGVTQTPRYLIKTRGQQVTLSCSPISGHRSVSWYQQTPGQGLQFLFEYFSETQRNKGNFPGRFSGRQFSNSRSEMNVSTLELGDSALYLCATTYRKGGEQFFGPGTRLTVL.

This clonotype was detected many times. V gene TRBV10-3 combines with J gene TRBJ2-1, with TRBD1 identical over 8 bases. J lost 3 bases, V lost 3 bases, and 4 bases had no gene match. The CDR3 is 15 amino acids. Germline lookup yields CDR1 ENHRY and CDR2 SYGVKD. The CDR3 reads CAISDSQGVYNEQFF. CDR3 DNA: TGTGCCATCAGTGATTCACAGGGGGTCTACAATGAGCAGTTCTTC.